These T cell receptor beta chains were read from a single sample in a study of cytomegalovirus exposure and HLA in healthy donors. Measured with immunoSEQ multiplex PCR; TCRdb has only the in-frame clones, and not every one. The top ten hold around 3.6% of the sample, which has about 98,000 clones, under 85% seen once. Source material: PBMCs. These receptors were obtained from a female donor in good health and CMV-seropositive. Each CDR3 is given with its conserved first and last residue. A D gene is named only where the DNA matches it firmly. Expanded clones are given a class, and other clones once, few, many or no size at all.

cdr3_aa	cdr3_nt	j_call	cdr3_length	v_call	clone_size	d_call
CASSLEGLAGVNEQYF	TGTGCCAGCAGCTTAGAGGGACTAGCGGGAGTCAACGAGCAGTACTTC	TRBJ2-7	16	TRBV11-2	once	TRBD2
CAISERQGPTLNTEAFF	TGTGCCATCAGTGAGCGACAGGGGCCGACCCTGAACACTGAAGCTTTCTTT	TRBJ1-1	17	TRBV10-3	few	TRBD1
CASSPQTGTSGRPYEQYF	TGTGCCAGCAGCCCGCAAACAGGGACTAGCGGGAGACCCTACGAGCAGTACTTC	TRBJ2-7	18	TRBV7-9	-	TRBD2
CASSLGQYMGELFF	TGTGCCAGCAGCTTGGGACAGTATATGGGGGAGCTGTTTTTT	TRBJ2-2	14	TRBV5-4	-	-
CASSGGGLRTSSYEQYF	TGTGCCAGCAGTGGAGGGGGGTTAAGGACTAGCTCCTACGAGCAGTACTTC	TRBJ2-7	17	TRBV25-1	few	-
CASSDLDRDRGSEQYF	TGTGCCAGCAGCGACCTTGACCGGGACAGGGGAAGCGAGCAGTACTTC	TRBJ2-7	16	TRBV28	-	TRBD1
CASSTTSGVSYEQYF	TGTGCCAGCAGCACGACTAGCGGAGTCTCCTACGAGCAGTACTTC	TRBJ2-7	15	TRBV5-4	-	TRBD2
CASSPEDRIAGANVLTF	TGTGCCAGCTCACCCGAGGACAGGATAGCTGGGGCCAACGTCCTGACTTTC	TRBJ2-6	17	TRBV18	-	TRBD1
CASGSAGAGEQYF	TGCGCCAGCGGAAGCGCAGGGGCTGGCGAGCAGTACTTC	TRBJ2-7	13	TRBV10-2	-	-
CASSLRRGRSTDTQYF	TGTGCCAGCAGCCTGAGAAGGGGCCGTAGCACAGATACGCAGTATTTT	TRBJ2-3	16	TRBV7-9	-	-
CASTQAVEGGIQYF	TGTGCCAGTACCCAAGCGGTGGAGGGGGGGATCCAATACTTC	TRBJ2-7	14	TRBV19	few	-
CASSSDRGLFDEQYF	TGTGCCAGCAGTTCAGACAGGGGGCTATTTGACGAGCAGTACTTC	TRBJ2-7	15	TRBV6-5	-	TRBD1
CASSLTRTAQETQYF	TGTGCCAGCAGCTTGACTCGGACAGCTCAAGAGACCCAGTACTTC	TRBJ2-5	15	TRBV5-6	-	-
CASSLRPTGGDSYEQYF	TGCGCCAGCAGCCTCCGCCCAACAGGGGGCGACTCCTACGAGCAGTACTTC	TRBJ2-7	17	TRBV5-1	-	TRBD1
CASSADPTAAKNIQYF	TGTGCCAGTAGTGCCGACCCGACAGCAGCCAAAAACATTCAGTACTTC	TRBJ2-4	16	TRBV19	-	-
CASSSTPGAYQETQYF	TGTGCCAGCAGCTCGACCCCGGGTGCGTACCAAGAGACCCAGTACTTC	TRBJ2-5	16	TRBV7-2	-	-
CASSPDRDRVGGEQFF	TGTGCCAGCAGTCCGGACCGGGACAGGGTAGGCGGTGAGCAGTTCTTC	TRBJ2-1	16	TRBV27	-	TRBD1
CASSQTGTGNTEQYF	TGCGCCAGCAGCCAAACCGGGACAGGGAATACCGAGCAGTACTTC	TRBJ2-7	15	TRBV4-1	-	TRBD1
CASSVGRGGMNTEAFF	TGTGCCAGCAGCGTAGGTCGTGGAGGGATGAACACTGAAGCTTTCTTT	TRBJ1-1	16	TRBV9	-	-
CASSLSSRGGQPQHF	TGTGCCAGCAGTTTATCTAGTAGGGGAGGTCAGCCCCAGCATTTT	TRBJ1-5	15	TRBV27	-	-
CASSYSTNYGYTF	TGTGCCAGCAGTTACAGCACTAACTATGGCTACACCTTC	TRBJ1-2	13	TRBV6-5	once	-
CASSQVEVGNTIYF	TGCGCCAGCAGCCAAGTCGAGGTTGGAAACACCATATATTTT	TRBJ1-3	14	TRBV4-1	few	-
CASTPGGTEAFF	TGTGCCAGCACCCCCGGCGGGACTGAAGCTTTCTTT	TRBJ1-1	12	TRBV11-1	-	-
CASSYVSGSIVETQYF	TGTGCCAGCAGTTACGTTAGCGGGAGTATTGTGGAGACCCAGTACTTC	TRBJ2-5	16	TRBV6-5	-	TRBD2
CASSFSGLSEKLFF	TGTGCCAGCAGTTTTTCGGGTTTAAGTGAAAAACTGTTTTTT	TRBJ1-4	14	TRBV27	-	-
CASSYGQNYGYTF	TGTGCCAGCAGCTACGGACAGAACTATGGCTACACCTTC	TRBJ1-2	13	TRBV13	-	-
CASSLARGLDTQYF	TGCGCCAGCAGCTTGGCAAGGGGGCTGGATACGCAGTATTTT	TRBJ2-3	14	TRBV5-1	-	TRBD1
CASSEYRGVEAFF	TGCGCCAGCAGTGAATACAGGGGAGTTGAAGCTTTCTTT	TRBJ1-1	13	TRBV10-2	-	TRBD1
CASSSMGGDSYEQYF	TGTGCCAGCAGCTCCATGGGCGGGGACTCCTACGAGCAGTACTTC	TRBJ2-7	15	TRBV7-9	-	-
CASSPLSYEQYF	TGTGCCAGCTCACCTCTCTCCTACGAGCAGTACTTC	TRBJ2-7	12	TRBV18	once	-
CASSGARSPLHF	TGTGCCAGCAGTGGGGCGAGGTCACCCCTCCACTTT	TRBJ1-6	12	TRBV6-5	-	-
CASSNTGGTEAFF	TGTGCCAGTAGTAATACAGGGGGCACTGAAGCTTTCTTT	TRBJ1-1	13	TRBV19	-	TRBD1
CASSLLTGSTGELFF	TGCGCCAGCAGCTTGCTGACGGGAAGCACCGGGGAGCTGTTTTTT	TRBJ2-2	15	TRBV5-1	-	-
CASSHRDTEAFF	TGTGCCAGCAGCCACCGGGACACTGAAGCTTTCTTT	TRBJ1-1	12	TRBV7-9	few	-